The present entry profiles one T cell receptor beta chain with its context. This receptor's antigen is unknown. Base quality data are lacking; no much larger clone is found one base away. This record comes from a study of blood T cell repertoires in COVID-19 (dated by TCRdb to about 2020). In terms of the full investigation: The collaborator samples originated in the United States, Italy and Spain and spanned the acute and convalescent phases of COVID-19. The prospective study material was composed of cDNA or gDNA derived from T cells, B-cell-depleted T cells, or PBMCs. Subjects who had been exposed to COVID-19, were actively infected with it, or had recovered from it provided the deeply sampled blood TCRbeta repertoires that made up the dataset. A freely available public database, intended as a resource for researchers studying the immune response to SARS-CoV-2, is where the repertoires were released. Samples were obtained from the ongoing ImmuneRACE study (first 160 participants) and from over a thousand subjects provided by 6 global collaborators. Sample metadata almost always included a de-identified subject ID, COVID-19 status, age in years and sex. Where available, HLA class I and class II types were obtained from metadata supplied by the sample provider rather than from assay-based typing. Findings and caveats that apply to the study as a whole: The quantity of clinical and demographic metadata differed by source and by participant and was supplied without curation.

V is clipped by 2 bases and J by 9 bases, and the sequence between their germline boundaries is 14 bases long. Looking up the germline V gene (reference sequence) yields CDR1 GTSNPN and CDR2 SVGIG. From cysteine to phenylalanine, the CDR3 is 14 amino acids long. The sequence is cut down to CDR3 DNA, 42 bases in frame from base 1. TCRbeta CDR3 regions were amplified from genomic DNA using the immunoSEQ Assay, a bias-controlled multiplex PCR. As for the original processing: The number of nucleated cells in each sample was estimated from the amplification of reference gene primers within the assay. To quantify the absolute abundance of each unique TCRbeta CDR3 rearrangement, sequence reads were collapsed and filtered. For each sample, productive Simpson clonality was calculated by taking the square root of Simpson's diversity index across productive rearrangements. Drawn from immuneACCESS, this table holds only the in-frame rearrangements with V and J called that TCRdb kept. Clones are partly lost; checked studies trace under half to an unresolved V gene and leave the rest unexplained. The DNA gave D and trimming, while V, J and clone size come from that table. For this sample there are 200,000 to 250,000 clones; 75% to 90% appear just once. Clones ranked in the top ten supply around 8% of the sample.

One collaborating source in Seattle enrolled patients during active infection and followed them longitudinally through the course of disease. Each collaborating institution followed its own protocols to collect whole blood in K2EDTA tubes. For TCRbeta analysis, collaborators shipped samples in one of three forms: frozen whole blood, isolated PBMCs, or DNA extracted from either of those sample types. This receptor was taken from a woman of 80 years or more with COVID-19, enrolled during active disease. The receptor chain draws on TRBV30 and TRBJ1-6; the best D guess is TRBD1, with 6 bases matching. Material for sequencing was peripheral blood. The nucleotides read TGTGCCTGGAGTTTACAGGGTTCAGGTTCACCCCTCCACTTT. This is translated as CAWSLQGSGSPLHF.